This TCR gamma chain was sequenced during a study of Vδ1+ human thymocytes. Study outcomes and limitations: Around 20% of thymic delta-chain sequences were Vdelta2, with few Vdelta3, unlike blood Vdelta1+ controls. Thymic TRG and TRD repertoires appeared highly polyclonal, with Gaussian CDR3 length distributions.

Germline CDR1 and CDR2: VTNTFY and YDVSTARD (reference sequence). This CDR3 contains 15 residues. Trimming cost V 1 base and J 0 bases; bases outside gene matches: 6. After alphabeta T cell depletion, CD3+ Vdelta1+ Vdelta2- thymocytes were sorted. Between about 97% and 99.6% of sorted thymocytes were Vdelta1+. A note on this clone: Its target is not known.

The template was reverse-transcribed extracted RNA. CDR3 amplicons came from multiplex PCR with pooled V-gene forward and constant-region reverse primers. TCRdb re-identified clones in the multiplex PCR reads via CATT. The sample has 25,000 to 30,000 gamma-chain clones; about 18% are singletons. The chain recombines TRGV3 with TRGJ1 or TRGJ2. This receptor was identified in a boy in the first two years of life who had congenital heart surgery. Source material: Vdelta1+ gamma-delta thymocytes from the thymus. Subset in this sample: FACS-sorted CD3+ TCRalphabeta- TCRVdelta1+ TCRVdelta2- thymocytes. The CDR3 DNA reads TGTGCCACCTGGGACAGCCCGCCGAATTATTATAAGAAACTCTTT. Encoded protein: CATWDSPPNYYKKLF.